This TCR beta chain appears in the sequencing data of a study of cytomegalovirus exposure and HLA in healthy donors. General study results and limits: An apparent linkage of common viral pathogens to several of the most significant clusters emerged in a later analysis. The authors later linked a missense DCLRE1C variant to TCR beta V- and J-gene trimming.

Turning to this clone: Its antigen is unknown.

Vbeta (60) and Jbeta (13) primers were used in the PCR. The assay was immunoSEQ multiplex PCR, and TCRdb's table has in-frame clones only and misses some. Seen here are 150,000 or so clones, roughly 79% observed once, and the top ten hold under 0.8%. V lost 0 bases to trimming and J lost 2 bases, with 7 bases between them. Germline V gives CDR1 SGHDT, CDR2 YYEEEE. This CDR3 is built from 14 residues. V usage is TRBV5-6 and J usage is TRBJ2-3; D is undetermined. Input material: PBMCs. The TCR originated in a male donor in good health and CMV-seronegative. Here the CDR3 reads CASSLAVATDTQYF. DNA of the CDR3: TGTGCCAGCAGCTTGGCCGTGGCCACAGATACGCAGTATTTT.